Shown below are 18 T cell receptor beta chains from a single sample sequenced in a study of blood T cell repertoires in COVID-19. Here immunoSEQ multiplex PCR was the method, and the copy in TCRdb shows in-frame clones only, minus some. Among tens of thousands of clones listed, 75% to 90% were seen once. The sequenced sample was peripheral blood. These receptors were obtained from a man in his 60s with active or convalescent COVID-19.

The chain carries TRBV6-1 and TRBJ1-1; a possible D gene is TRBD1 (6 bases). The germline V gene has CDR1 MNHNS and CDR2 SASEGT. The CDR3 runs 14 residues. Trimming took 1 base from V and 0 from J, leaving 6 bases between them. The chain's CDR3 is CASSEGTVNTEAFF. In DNA form, the CDR3 reads TGTGCCAGCAGTGAAGGGACAGTGAACACTGAAGCTTTCTTT.

The genes are TRBV6-2 or TRBV6-3 and TRBJ2-7, with D possibly TRBD2 on 6 matching bases. V lost 2 bases and J lost 0, with 23 bases in between. Germline loops: CDR1 MNHEY, CDR2 SVGEGT. This CDR3 comprises 19 residues. CDR3 region: CASSYQLYPLAKLSYEQYF. CDR3 coding DNA: TGTGCCAGCAGTTACCAACTCTACCCCCTAGCGAAACTCTCCTACGAGCAGTACTTC.

The chain recombines TRBV5-4 with TRBJ1-3, with 8 positions matching TRBD1. Germline-derived CDR1 and CDR2 are SGHNT and YYREEE (reference sequence). V gave up 4 bases and J gave up 3 bases; unmatched junction bases: 3. The CDR3 extends over 14 amino acids. This chain's CDR3 is CASSPGQGGNTIYF. The CDR3 DNA reads TGTGCCAGCAGCCCCGGACAGGGTGGAAACACCATATATTTT.

This clone turned up a few times. This rearrangement joins TRBV6-2 or TRBV6-3 to TRBJ2-7; D is undetermined. CDR1 is MNHEY and CDR2 is SVGEGT in the germline V gene. The CDR3 contains 13 residues. V dropped 1 base and J dropped 0 bases, with 4 bases sitting between them. The CDR3 bases are TGTGCCAGCAGTTACTGGAGCTCCTACGAGCAGTACTTC. Translating it yields CASSYWSSYEQYF.

The V gene is TRBV5-8, the J gene TRBJ2-1; 14 bases are a match to TRBD2. This CDR3 is built from 17 residues. Germline V gives CDR1 SGHTS, CDR2 YDEGEE. The ends lost 3 bases at V and 0 bases at J; junction bases unmatched: 2. The CDR3 DNA follows: TGTGCCAGCAGCTGGACTAGCGGGGGGTTCTCCTACAATGAGCAGTTCTTC. Protein sequence: CASSWTSGGFSYNEQFF.

A few counts support this clone. The chain links TRBV11-1 to TRBJ2-4, with 10 bases matching TRBD1. V gave up 6 bases and J gave up 5 bases; unmatched junction bases: 7. The CDR3 has 15 residues. In germline, CDR1 is SGHAT, CDR2 FQDESV (reference sequence). The CDR3 sequence: CASSPTGGFENIQYF. CDR3 sequence (DNA): TGTGCCAGCAGTCCGACAGGGGGCTTCGAAAACATTCAGTACTTC.

This clone was picked up a small number of times. The V gene is TRBV7-8, the J gene TRBJ1-5, with 8 bases matching TRBD1. This CDR3 region has 13 residues. Germline V gene lookup returns CDR1 SGHVS and CDR2 FQNEAQ. J gave up 7 bases and V 3 bases, and 2 bases lay outside the gene matches. CDR3: CASSLTGVQPQHF. The CDR3 DNA reads as TGTGCCAGCAGCTTGACAGGGGTCCAGCCCCAGCATTTT.

As to this clone: This specimen includes other DNA sequences encoding the same CDR3. The V gene is TRBV28, the J gene TRBJ1-5, with 9 bases that match TRBD1. Germline CDR1 is MDHEN and CDR2 is SYDVKM. The trim removed 5 bases at V and 6 bases at J, leaving 5 bases unmatched. This CDR3 has 14 residues. The CDR3 DNA sequence: TGTGCCAGCAGTCTCACAGGGGGCGGTCAGCCCCAGCATTTT. This translates into CASSLTGGGQPQHF. Together with reference TRBV28 and TRBJ1-5, the CDR3 gives the full variable domain: DVKVTQSSRYLVKRTGEKVFLECVQDMDHENMFWYRQDPGLGLRLIYFSYDVKMKEKGDIPEGYSVSREKKERFSLILESASTNQTSMYLCASSLTGGGQPQHFGDGTRLSIL.

This clone has a handful of counts. The chain joins TRBV4-1 to TRBJ1-2; 9 positions agree with TRBD1. Trimming cost V 3 bases and J 8 bases; bases outside gene matches: 13. The CDR3 has 16 residues. Germline-derived CDR1 and CDR2 are MGHRA and YSYEKL. Here the CDR3 reads CASSHASGTGSRGYTF. CDR3 nucleotide sequence: TGCGCCAGCAGCCACGCCTCCGGGACAGGGTCTCGGGGCTACACCTTC.

The genes are TRBV2 and TRBJ1-4, with TRBD1 identical over 12 bases. The CDR3 has 14 amino acids. Trimming at V came to 6 bases and at J to 10 bases, leaving 6 bases not matched to a gene. CDR1 and CDR2 (germline): SNHLY, FYNNEI. This CDR3 is CASRGQGAFGKLFF. CDR3 nucleotides: TGTGCCAGCAGGGGACAGGGGGCGTTCGGAAAACTGTTTTTT.

The chain employs TRBV23-1 and TRBJ2-6; tentative D call: TRBD2 (5 bases). TRBV23-1 is sorted into the ORF group, with uncertain function. The CDR3 consists of 17 residues. V lost 3 bases and J 0 bases, leaving 12 bases between the germline ends. DNA for the CDR3: TGCGCCAGCAGTCAGCGACCTCGGGGCTCTGGGGCCAACGTCCTGACTTTC. It encodes CASSQRPRGSGANVLTF.

The chain uses TRBV9 and TRBJ1-2, with D possibly being TRBD1 (5 bases). The V end was cut by 4 bases, the J end by 7 bases, with 14 bases between. This CDR3 is built from 13 residues. From germline, CDR1 is SGDLS and CDR2 YYNGEE. CDR3 DNA: TGTGCCAGCAGCCACGGGGGTCGGGGTGGCTACACCTTC. Amino acid sequence: CASSHGGRGGYTF.

Note on this clone: An end of the junction differs from the germline gene, which may be a read error. The V call is TRBV2, the J call TRBJ1-5; D might be TRBD1 (5 bases). The CDR3 totals 15 residues. The germline V gene encodes CDR1 SNHLY and CDR2 FYNNEI. CDR3 DNA: TGTGCCAGCAATGAATATGTCGGGGGAATTCAGCCCCAGCATTTT. Translation: CASNEYVGGIQPQHF.

The V call is TRBV27, the J call TRBJ2-7, with 10 bases matching TRBD2. The CDR3 consists of 14 residues. V was pared by 5 bases and J by 4 bases, with 5 bases of the junction left unmatched. CDR1 is MNHEY, CDR2 SMNVEV, per germline (reference sequence). The CDR3 sequence: CASSTGTSVYEQYF. The CDR3 region has the DNA TGTGCCAGCAGTACCGGGACTAGCGTTTACGAGCAGTACTTC.

The sample holds one count of this clone. This CDR3 reads CASSPRLAKNIQYF. The CDR3 DNA is TGTGCCAGCAGCCCCCGGTTAGCCAAAAACATTCAGTACTTC. The V call is TRBV5-6, the J call TRBJ2-4, with D uncertain. Germline assignment: CDR1 SGHDT and CDR2 YYEEEE. V dropped 4 bases and J dropped 0 bases, with 8 bases sitting between them. This CDR3 has 14 residues.

The gene calls are TRBV29-1 and TRBJ1-1, with 7 bases that match TRBD1. V lost 4 bases to trimming and J lost 1 base; unmatched junction nucleotides: 6. This CDR3 region has 14 residues. The germline V gene encodes CDR1 SQVTM and CDR2 ANQGSEA. As DNA, the CDR3 is TGCAGCGTTGTCACCGGGACAGCGAACACTGAAGCTTTCTTT. This codes for CSVVTGTANTEAFF.

The chain has TRBV7-9 and TRBJ2-5, with a tentative D call TRBD2 (7 bases). V was clipped by 1 base and J by 5 bases, with 17 bases between them. The CDR3 has 16 residues. The germline V gene has CDR1 SEHNR and CDR2 FQNEAQ (reference sequence). The CDR3 nucleotides are TGTGCCAGCAGCTTAGTGAGTGGCAGGGGAGGGGAGACCCAGTACTTC. Its protein is CASSLVSGRGGETQYF.

This clone was detected only once. J is TRBJ1-4 and V is TRBV6-1; 8 nucleotides line up with TRBD1. Germline V CDR1 and CDR2: MNHNS, SASEGT. The CDR3 spans 17 residues. Trimming cost V 2 bases and J 7 bases; bases outside gene matches: 12. CDR3 sequence: CASSERQGTIVAEKLFF. DNA for the CDR3: TGTGCCAGCAGTGAAAGACAGGGGACGATAGTGGCTGAAAAACTGTTTTTT.